This T cell receptor (beta chain) was captured in a study of blood T cell repertoires in COVID-19. Background on the study: From T cells, B-cell-depleted T cells, or PBMCs came the material, which was cDNA or gDNA.

Participant ages covered roughly 18 to 89 years across around 25 US areas. Only in-frame clones appear in the TCRdb table, and some are missing; sequencing was by immunoSEQ multiplex PCR. The table includes over 250,000 clones, more than 90% detected once. This TCR was recovered from a man aged 55-75 years who had recovered from COVID-19. The sample comprised PBMCs or T cells enriched from blood (not recorded which).

The CDR3 here is CASSFLAGSVTGELFF. The CDR3 DNA sequence: TGTGCCAGCAGTTTCCTTGCGGGGAGCGTGACCGGGGAGCTGTTTTTT. The chain has TRBV27 and TRBJ2-2; D perhaps matches TRBD2 (6 bases). Germline-derived CDR1 and CDR2 are MNHEY and SMNVEV (reference sequence). Deletions cut 3 bases from V and 5 bases from J, with 16 bases between. The CDR3 extends over 16 amino acids.